Presented here are 11 T cell receptor beta chains from one specimen sequenced in a study of shared clonotypes between healthy human individuals. Sequenced by immunoSEQ multiplex PCR; TCRdb stores in-frame clones only, minus some. There are around 600,000 clones in the sample; 85% to 95% occur only once, and 0.11% lies in the top ten. Naivety among CD8 cells was defined by CD45RO negativity and positive CCR7 selection, thereby excluding terminally differentiated effector memory CD45RA+ cells. Sequences were obtained from naive CD8+ T cells sorted from blood. The receptors derive from a woman in her thirties in good health.

The table lists this clone with a count of one. This chain links TRBV30 with TRBJ1-5; D ambiguous. The germline gives CDR1 GTSNPN, CDR2 SVGIG (reference sequence). The CDR3 sequence is 13 residues long. Trimming stripped 0 bases from V and 2 bases from J, with 5 bases between. CDR3 protein: CAWSVGGNQPQHF. CDR3 sequence (DNA): TGTGCCTGGAGTGTAGGCGGCAATCAGCCCCAGCATTTT.

V gene TRBV2 combines with J gene TRBJ2-7; weak D call: TRBD2 (7 bases). Germline CDR1 SNHLY, CDR2 FYNNEI. The CDR3 totals 15 residues. Trimming took off 6 bases at V and 1 base at J, with 16 bases between the two ends. CDR3: CASREGGNPSYEQYF. The CDR3 DNA is TGTGCCAGCAGGGAGGGGGGGAATCCTTCCTACGAGCAGTACTTC.

This clone occurred a few times. The V call is TRBV7-8, the J call TRBJ1-4; 9 nucleotides match TRBD1. The CDR3 is made up of 14 amino acids. Germline CDR1 is SGHVS and CDR2 is FQNEAQ. V lost 5 bases, J lost 12 bases, and 10 bases stayed unmatched. CDR3: CASSPRDRDGELFF. The CDR3 nucleotides read TGTGCCAGCAGCCCCCGGGACAGGGATGGAGAACTGTTTTTT. Full variable domain (rest looked up from reference TRBV7-8 and TRBJ1-4): GAGVSQSPRYKVAKRGQDVALRCDPISGHVSLFWYQQALGQGPEFLTYFQNEAQLDKSGLPSDRFFAERPEGSVSTLKIQRTQQEDSAVYLCASSPRDRDGELFFGSGTQLSVL.

The chain joins TRBV28 to TRBJ1-5; weak D call: TRBD1 (5 bases). The germline V and J ends were trimmed by 6 bases and 2 bases, with 17 bases remaining between them. Germline loops: CDR1 MDHEN, CDR2 SYDVKM. CDR3 length: 16 residues. The CDR3 loop is CASSITRSRGNQPQHF. As DNA, the CDR3 is TGTGCCAGCAGCATAACCCGCTCCAGGGGCAATCAGCCCCAGCATTTT. Looking up the rest from reference TRBV28 and TRBJ1-5 gives the full variable domain: DVKVTQSSRYLVKRTGEKVFLECVQDMDHENMFWYRQDPGLGLRLIYFSYDVKMKEKGDIPEGYSVSREKKERFSLILESASTNQTSMYLCASSITRSRGNQPQHFGDGTRLSIL.

This chain connects TRBV6-5 to TRBJ2-5, with D maybe TRBD2 (5 bases). Germline V gene sequence: CDR1 MNHEY, CDR2 SVGAGI. V lost 6 bases to trimming and J lost 2 bases, with 10 bases between them. This CDR3 has 13 amino acids. CDR3 protein: CASSSGNQETQYF. The CDR3 DNA sequence: TGTGCCAGCAGCTCCGGGAATCAAGAGACCCAGTACTTC.

This chain connects TRBV5-8 to TRBJ2-3, with TRBD1 identical over 7 bases. This CDR3 contains 15 residues. Looked up from germline, CDR1 is SGHTS and CDR2 is YDEGEE. The junction had 6 bases not matched to a gene; V was cut back by 4 bases and J by 1 base. The chain's CDR3 is CASSGGQLRTDTQYF. CDR3 DNA sequence: TGTGCCAGCAGCGGGGGACAGCTCCGCACAGATACGCAGTATTTT.

This clone showed up just once. The CDR3: CAWSVQGQGFEQYF. CDR3 DNA: TGTGCCTGGAGTGTACAGGGACAGGGCTTCGAGCAGTACTTC. This rearrangement joins TRBV30 to TRBJ2-5; TRBD1 matches at 9 bases. The DNA matches TRBJ2-7 better at its end, which makes the J call doubtful. This CDR3 spans 14 amino acids. In germline, CDR1 is GTSNPN, CDR2 SVGIG (reference sequence).

The chain uses TRBV2 and TRBJ2-7; 7 nucleotides match TRBD1. CDR1 SNHLY and CDR2 FYNNEI come from the germline V gene. V lost 7 bases, J lost 3 bases, and 12 bases stayed unmatched. The CDR3 covers 15 residues. The chain's CDR3 is CASNIPGQTVYEQYF. The DNA of the CDR3 is TGTGCCAGCAATATTCCGGGACAGACGGTCTACGAGCAGTACTTC.

The chain uses TRBV29-1 and TRBJ2-1, with 7 bases lining up with TRBD2. Trimming took 6 bases from V and 3 from J; bases not matched to a gene: 11. Germline V gene sequence: CDR1 SQVTM, CDR2 ANQGSEA. The CDR3 runs to 15 residues. The CDR3 region has the DNA TGCAGCGTGGACGGACTGGAGCGGGACTACAATGAGCAGTTCTTC. Its translation: CSVDGLERDYNEQFF.

The chain has TRBV28 and TRBJ2-7; 9 nucleotides line up with TRBD2. CDR3 size: 17 residues. Trimming cost V 7 bases and J 0 bases; bases outside gene matches: 13. Germline lookup yields CDR1 MDHEN and CDR2 SYDVKM. This chain's CDR3 is CASTLGLAGRASYEQYF. The CDR3 nucleotides read TGTGCCAGCACCCTAGGGCTAGCGGGAAGGGCCTCCTACGAGCAGTACTTC.

This sequence joins TRBV27 and TRBJ2-7; D not certain. The germline V and J ends were trimmed by 3 bases and 1 base, with 7 bases remaining between them. CDR3 size: 13 residues. The germline V gene encodes CDR1 MNHEY and CDR2 SMNVEV (reference sequence). For the CDR3, the DNA is TGTGCCAGCAGTTTCCCCGGGTCCTACGAGCAGTACTTC. Its translation: CASSFPGSYEQYF.